This T cell receptor (beta chain) was documented in a study of blood T cell repertoires in COVID-19. About the study: The cDNA or gDNA used as material had been derived from T cells, B-cell-depleted T cells, or PBMCs.

V lost 5 bases and J 3 bases, leaving 11 bases between the germline ends. Germline CDR1 reads KGHSH; CDR2 reads LQKENI. The CDR3 is 13 residues long. Libraries were prepared by immunoSEQ multiplex PCR; TCRdb keeps only in-frame clonotypes and omits some of them. The profile shows under 250,000 clones, about 91% of them singletons. Sequencing input: peripheral blood. This chain connects TRBV18 to TRBJ2-7; maybe TRBD2 (6 bases). The TCR sequence derives from an elderly man with acute or convalescent COVID-19. The CDR3: CASSDSTSYEQYF. The DNA for the CDR3 is TGTGCCAGCTCAGACTCGACTAGCTACGAGCAGTACTTC.